The 21 T cell receptor beta chains in this list originate from one sample, sequenced in a study of T cell responses to AZD1222 COVID-19 vaccine. Clones were sequenced by immunoSEQ multiplex PCR, and TCRdb holds only the in-frame ones, with some missing. The sample records about 150,000 clones, 75% to 90% being singletons. Sequencing was performed on peripheral blood, taken after recovery from COVID-19. All receptors derive from an adult who had recovered from COVID-19.

The J gene is TRBJ2-7, the V gene TRBV7-2; 8 bases are shared with TRBD2. Germline V gene lookup returns CDR1 SGHTA and CDR2 FQGNSA. The CDR3 sequence is 17 residues long. V gave up 2 bases and J gave up 0 bases; unmatched junction bases: 9. In DNA form, the CDR3 reads TGTGCCAGCAGCTTATGGGGCGGGAGGACGAGCTCCTACGAGCAGTACTTC. Translating gives CASSLWGGRTSSYEQYF.

The chain carries TRBV10-3 and TRBJ1-2; D remains unclear. CDR3 length: 13 amino acids. Trimming took 0 bases from V and 2 from J, leaving 4 bases between them. CDR1 ENHRY and CDR2 SYGVKD come from the germline V gene. The CDR3 DNA reads as TGTGCCATCAGTGAGTCAGGCAACTATGGCTACACCTTC. This codes for CAISESGNYGYTF.

The V gene is TRBV3-1 (or the pseudogene TRBV3-2), the J gene TRBJ1-2; D gene uncertain. Germline V gene data show CDR1 as LGHDT and CDR2 as YNNKEL (reference sequence). CDR3 length: 13 amino acids. Trimming took off 1 base at V and 7 bases at J, with 10 bases between the two ends. The chain's CDR3 is CASSQALLGGYTF. CDR3 nucleotides: TGTGCCAGCAGCCAAGCCCTTCTAGGTGGCTACACCTTC.

J is TRBJ1-6 and V is TRBV3-1 (or the pseudogene TRBV3-2); D is possibly TRBD1 (5 bases). The CDR3 spans 14 residues. Germline CDR1 and CDR2: LGHDT and YNNKEL (reference sequence). V dropped 10 bases and J dropped 7 bases, with 17 bases sitting between them. This chain's CDR3 is CATSSAGWNSPLHF. CDR3 DNA: TGTGCCACCTCCTCAGCAGGGTGGAATTCACCCCTCCACTTT.

This CDR3 is CASLPTGLLGETQYF. As DNA, the CDR3 is TGTGCCAGCCTCCCCACCGGGTTACTTGGGGAGACCCAGTACTTC. V gene TRBV27 combines with J gene TRBJ2-5; D is ambiguous. Trimming left V 8 bases short and J 5 bases short, with 21 bases between. Germline assignment: CDR1 MNHEY and CDR2 SMNVEV (reference sequence). This CDR3 is 15 amino acids long.

The V and J genes are TRBV10-3 and TRBJ2-1; 8 bases fit TRBD2. The CDR3 loop spans 16 amino acids. The germline gives CDR1 ENHRY, CDR2 SYGVKD. With V trimmed by 7 bases and J by 4 bases, 12 bases remained unmatched. CDR3 in amino acids: CAINRGGSGNYNEQFF. DNA for the CDR3: TGTGCCATCAACCGGGGGGGTAGCGGGAATTACAATGAGCAGTTCTTC.

The chain links TRBV7-9 to TRBJ2-7; possibly TRBD2 for D (5 bases). The germline V gene encodes CDR1 SEHNR and CDR2 FQNEAQ (reference sequence). This CDR3 is 15 amino acids long. V was cut by 0 bases and J by 3 bases, with 12 bases left in between. The CDR3 nucleotides are TGTGCCAGCAGCTTAGCAGGACTGGTCGGCTACGAGCAGTACTTC. It codes for CASSLAGLVGYEQYF. Variable domain in full (rest from reference TRBV7-9 and TRBJ2-7): DTGVSQNPRHKITKRGQNVTFRCDPISEHNRLYWYRQTLGQGPEFLTYFQNEAQLEKSRLLSDRFSAERPKGSFSTLEIQRTEQGDSAMYLCASSLAGLVGYEQYFGPGTRLTVT.

The chain couples TRBV28 to TRBJ2-7; 8 positions match TRBD1. Germline loops: CDR1 MDHEN, CDR2 SYDVKM. The CDR3 totals 15 residues. J lost 5 bases, V lost 8 bases, and 14 bases had no gene match. CDR3 sequence: CASGGTGQGINEQYF. Written as DNA, the CDR3 is TGTGCCAGCGGTGGGACAGGACAGGGTATTAACGAGCAGTACTTC.

This chain connects TRBV10-3 to TRBJ1-2, with D possibly matching TRBD1 (5 bases). Germline CDR1 ENHRY, CDR2 SYGVKD. Trimming left V 6 bases short and J 0 bases short, with 11 bases between. This CDR3 has 14 amino acids. The DNA for the CDR3 is TGTGCCATCAGGGAGGGGCGAGCTAACTATGGCTACACCTTC. Translating it yields CAIREGRANYGYTF.

The chain has TRBV25-1 and TRBJ2-3, with 9 bases fitting TRBD2. J was trimmed by 4 bases and V by 3 bases; bases with no gene match: 5. The CDR3 spans 15 residues. The V gene's germline CDR1 is MGHDK and CDR2 SYGVNS. The CDR3 loop reads CASSDLAGVPDTQYF. The CDR3 bases are TGTGCCAGCAGTGATTTAGCGGGAGTACCAGATACGCAGTATTTT.

The rearrangement joins TRBV28 to TRBJ2-5; TRBD1 matches at 7 bases. Per germline, CDR1 MDHEN and CDR2 SYDVKM. The CDR3 totals 16 residues. J was trimmed by 1 base and V by 2 bases; bases with no gene match: 7. The CDR3, as DNA: TGTGCCAGCAGTTTAGGACAGGAAACCCCCCAAGAGACCCAGTACTTC. It translates to CASSLGQETPQETQYF.

The V call is TRBV28, the J call TRBJ1-5; no definite D call. Germline V CDR1 and CDR2: MDHEN, SYDVKM. The CDR3 sequence is 14 residues long. Between the trimmed V and J ends, which lost 6 bases and 1 base, there was a span of 10 bases. CDR3 sequence (DNA): TGTGCCAGCAGGGGAGGCGGGAGCAATCAGCCCCAGCATTTT. Translation gives CASRGGGSNQPQHF. The entire variable domain, with the rest obtained from reference TRBV28 and TRBJ1-5, is as follows: DVKVTQSSRYLVKRTGEKVFLECVQDMDHENMFWYRQDPGLGLRLIYFSYDVKMKEKGDIPEGYSVSREKKERFSLILESASTNQTSMYLCASRGGGSNQPQHFGDGTRLSIL.

The chain combines TRBV6-7 with TRBJ1-2, with D possibly matching TRBD1 (6 bases). TRBV6-7 is noted as an ORF with a role that remains uncertain. The CDR3 sequence is 12 residues long. The V and J ends lost 5 bases and 2 bases respectively, with 6 bases between them. The DNA for the CDR3 is TGTGCCAGCAGTGGACAGAACTATGGCTACACCTTC. Translating gives CASSGQNYGYTF.

The J gene is TRBJ1-1, the V gene TRBV9, with D uncertain. This CDR3 has 13 amino acids. From germline, CDR1 is SGDLS and CDR2 YYNGEE. V was cut by 7 bases and J by 0 bases, with 10 bases left in between. This chain's CDR3 is CASSRTLNTEAFF. The CDR3 DNA sequence: TGTGCCAGCTCCCGGACTTTGAACACTGAAGCTTTCTTT. Looking up the rest from reference TRBV9 and TRBJ1-1 gives the full variable domain: DSGVTQTPKHLITATGQRVTLRCSPRSGDLSVYWYQQSLDQGLQFLIQYYNGEERAKGNILERFSAQQFPDLHSELNLSSLELGDSALYFCASSRTLNTEAFFGQGTRLTVV.

The rearrangement joins TRBV9 to TRBJ1-4; weak D call: TRBD1 (5 bases). Germline loops: CDR1 SGDLS, CDR2 YYNGEE. The CDR3 runs 15 residues. V was shortened by 0 bases and J by 1 base, with 7 bases between the two germline ends. The CDR3 DNA reads TGTGCCAGCAGCGTAGGGGGGTTAACTAATGAAAAACTGTTTTTT. It encodes CASSVGGLTNEKLFF.

The chain recombines TRBV5-4 with TRBJ1-6; 7 positions agree with TRBD1. CDR3 size: 16 residues. The V and J ends lost 0 bases and 6 bases, in that order; junction bases with no gene match: 6. Germline V lookup: CDR1 SGHNT, CDR2 YYREEE (reference sequence). CDR3 coding DNA: TGTGCCAGCAGCTTGGGACAGGGCTACGGTAATTCACCCCTCCACTTT. As protein: CASSLGQGYGNSPLHF.

This sequence joins TRBV4-1 and TRBJ2-1; 7 bases are a match to TRBD2. After removal of 1 base from V and 5 bases from J, the junction contained 5 bases not matched to a gene. The CDR3 has 15 residues. Germline lookup yields CDR1 MGHRA and CDR2 YSYEKL. The DNA for the CDR3 is TGCGCCAGCAGCCAAGTTCCGAGCGGGAACAATGAGCAGTTCTTC. Protein product: CASSQVPSGNNEQFF.

The chain carries TRBV6-6 and TRBJ1-2, with D perhaps TRBD1 (6 bases). CDR1 is MNHNY, CDR2 SVGAGI, per germline (reference sequence). The CDR3 extends over 18 amino acids. Trimming took off 5 bases at V and 4 bases at J, with 26 bases between the two ends. As DNA, the CDR3 is TGTGCCAGCAGTCCCATTGACAGGATCCCGATTGCGCCCTATGGCTACACCTTC. Translation gives CASSPIDRIPIAPYGYTF.

The chain carries TRBV2 and TRBJ2-3; maybe TRBD2 (5 bases). The V and J ends lost 6 bases and 4 bases respectively, with 11 bases between them. The CDR3 spans 13 residues. Germline V gene sequence: CDR1 SNHLY, CDR2 FYNNEI. The CDR3 nucleotides read TGTGCCAGCAGGGAGGACGAAGCAGATACGCAGTATTTT. As protein: CASREDEADTQYF.

The genes are TRBV5-1 and TRBJ1-1; TRBD1 matches at 11 bases. CDR1 is SGHRS and CDR2 is YFSETQ in the germline V gene. Germline trimming cut 5 bases from V and 6 bases from J; bases unmatched to any gene: 18. The CDR3 loop spans 18 amino acids. CDR3 DNA: TGCGCCAGCAGTTCGGCCCCCGGACAGGGGGCTAGGAGCCCTGAAGCTTTCTTT. Translated, it gives CASSSAPGQGARSPEAFF.

The V gene is TRBV9, the J gene TRBJ1-1; D remains ambiguous. V dropped 0 bases and J dropped 7 bases, with 10 bases sitting between them. Per germline, CDR1 SGDLS and CDR2 YYNGEE. This CDR3 has 13 amino acids. CDR3: CASSVGPGGEAFF. CDR3 bases: TGTGCCAGCAGCGTAGGGCCGGGTGGTGAAGCTTTCTTT.